The 22 T cell receptor beta chains reported below all come from one sample, sequenced in a study of spatial heterogeneity in lung cancer. The time point was: sample taken at primary tumor resection. TCRdb used MiXCR to reprocess the 5' RACE reads, holding one entry per CDR3 protein. The sample carries about 38,000 distinct CDR3 sequences, less than 6.5% recorded once. Sample: PBMCs, taken at surgery. Receptors were obtained from a female donor with early-stage non-small cell lung cancer.

This clonotype has a handful of counts. The chain is built from TRBV5-1 and TRBJ2-1; D is perhaps TRBD1 (7 bases). Germline CDR1 reads SGHRS; CDR2 reads YFSETQ. V was shortened by 0 bases and J by 5 bases, with 18 bases between the two germline ends. The length of the CDR3 is 17 residues. CDR3 loop: CASSLAQGGPPDNEQFF. The CDR3 region has the DNA TGCGCCAGCAGCTTGGCGCAGGGGGGCCCCCCTGACAATGAGCAGTTCTTC. Full variable domain (rest looked up from reference TRBV5-1 and TRBJ2-1): KAGVTQTPRYLIKTRGQQVTLSCSPISGHRSVSWYQQTPGQGLQFLFEYFSETQRNKGNFPGRFSGRQFSNSRSEMNVSTLELGDSALYLCASSLAQGGPPDNEQFFGPGTRLTVL.

This clonotype was detected ten times or more. The chain combines TRBV28 with TRBJ2-7, with 11 bases that match TRBD1. The V gene end was trimmed by 10 bases and the J gene end by 3 bases; junction bases not matched to a gene: 8. Germline values: CDR1 MDHEN, CDR2 SYDVKM. CDR3 size: 14 residues. This chain's CDR3 is CATLRTGGGYEQYF. The CDR3 coding sequence is TGTGCCACCCTCCGGACAGGGGGCGGCTACGAGCAGTACTTC.

There are many counts of this clonotype. The chain links TRBV7-9 to TRBJ1-1; D unclear. Germline CDR1 and CDR2: SEHNR and FQNEAQ (reference sequence). This CDR3 has 15 residues. The V end was cut by 6 bases, the J end by 5 bases, with 19 bases between. The CDR3 spells CASRLPPRLGTEAFF. The CDR3 DNA follows: TGTGCCAGCAGGTTACCTCCGAGGCTCGGGACTGAAGCTTTCTTT.

The chain combines TRBV20-1 with TRBJ1-1, with a tentative D call TRBD1 (6 bases). This CDR3 region has 14 residues. The germline V gene has CDR1 DFQATT and CDR2 SNEGSKA (reference sequence). Deletions cut 6 bases from V and 1 base from J, with 15 bases between. The CDR3 here is CSALDRRGNTEAFF. CDR3 DNA: TGCAGTGCCCTTGACAGGAGGGGGAACACTGAAGCTTTCTTT.

At least ten counts were recorded for this clonotype. The rearrangement links TRBV7-2 to TRBJ2-3; maybe TRBD2 (6 bases). CDR1 and CDR2 from the germline V gene are SGHTA and FQGNSA. This CDR3 region has 15 residues. V was cut by 0 bases and J by 2 bases, with 9 bases left in between. The CDR3 nucleotides read TGTGCCAGCAGCTTAGCGGGGACTGCCACAGATACGCAGTATTTT. Translated, it gives CASSLAGTATDTQYF.

This clonotype has ten or more counts. The chain combines TRBV29-1 with TRBJ1-4; D is possibly TRBD1 (6 bases). The germline gives CDR1 SQVTM, CDR2 ANQGSEA. V was clipped by 1 base and J by 5 bases, with 11 bases between them. This CDR3 comprises 14 residues. In DNA form, the CDR3 reads TGCAGCGTTGAAGGAGGGGGGGAGAATGAAAAACTGTTTTTT. Protein: CSVEGGGENEKLFF.

This clonotype is termed medium-sized (0.01 to 0.1%). The V gene is TRBV7-2, the J gene TRBJ2-1; D tentatively reads TRBD1 or TRBD2 (5 bases each). The CDR3 extends over 16 amino acids. The germline V gene has CDR1 SGHTA and CDR2 FQGNSA. The V gene lost 1 base and the J gene lost 0 bases, with 10 bases spanning the gap. CDR3 loop: CASSLVGASSYNEQFF. CDR3 in DNA: TGTGCCAGCAGCTTAGTCGGGGCCAGCTCCTACAATGAGCAGTTCTTC.

This clonotype was seen at least ten times. In nucleotides, the CDR3 is TGCAGTGCTAGAGGTGGGCGGGACCGGTACCAAGAGACCCAGTACTTC. Translation gives CSARGGRDRYQETQYF. The chain recombines TRBV20-1 with TRBJ2-5, with D perhaps TRBD2 (6 bases). Germline V CDR1 and CDR2: DFQATT, SNEGSKA (reference sequence). The CDR3 is 16 residues long. Trimming took 1 base from V and 0 from J, leaving 15 bases between them.

This clonotype was seen repeatedly, ten times or more. V gene TRBV5-1 combines with J gene TRBJ2-2, with no clear D. Germline CDR1 SGHRS, CDR2 YFSETQ. The CDR3 loop spans 12 amino acids. V was trimmed by 2 bases and J by 2 bases, leaving 1 base between them. Here the CDR3 DNA reads TGCGCCAGCAGCTTTAACACCGGGGAGCTGTTTTTT. This translates into CASSFNTGELFF.

This clonotype was found a few times. This sequence joins TRBV11-1 and TRBJ2-1, with 10 bases identical to TRBD1. This CDR3 region has 16 residues. The J segment lost 4 bases and the V segment lost 5 bases, leaving 8 bases of the junction unmatched. Germline-derived CDR1 and CDR2 are SGHAT and FQDESV (reference sequence). CDR3 sequence (DNA): TGTGCCAGCAGCGCCTGGGGGGACAGGGGTTACAATGAGCAGTTCTTC. It codes for CASSAWGDRGYNEQFF.

Many counts were recorded for this clonotype. The V and J genes are TRBV7-9 and TRBJ2-7, with D possibly called TRBD1 or TRBD2 (5 bases each). The length of the CDR3 is 12 residues. Germline CDR1 reads SEHNR; CDR2 reads FQNEAQ (reference sequence). The ends were cut back, 5 bases at V and 7 bases at J, with 12 bases in the middle. Here the CDR3 DNA reads TGTGCCAGCAGCGAGGGACGAGGGGAGCAGTACTTC. It yields the protein CASSEGRGEQYF.

This clonotype was observed at least ten times. The chain joins TRBV9 to TRBJ2-2; 7 bases match TRBD2. This CDR3 is built from 15 residues. Germline assignment: CDR1 SGDLS and CDR2 YYNGEE. Trimming at V came to 5 bases and at J to 4 bases, leaving 8 bases not matched to a gene. The CDR3 bases are TGTGCCAGCAGTCTTGTCCCGGGGGGCACCGGGGAGCTGTTTTTT. It codes for CASSLVPGGTGELFF. Using reference TRBV9 and TRBJ2-2 for the parts outside the CDR3, the full variable domain is DSGVTQTPKHLITATGQRVTLRCSPRSGDLSVYWYQQSLDQGLQFLIQYYNGEERAKGNILERFSAQQFPDLHSELNLSSLELGDSALYFCASSLVPGGTGELFFGEGSRLTVL.

This clonotype appeared a few times. This sequence joins TRBV14 and TRBJ2-3; D unclear. CDR3 length: 18 residues. Germline lookup yields CDR1 SGHDN and CDR2 FVKESK. Trimming took 1 base from V and 1 from J, leaving 18 bases between them. In DNA form, the CDR3 reads TGTGCCAGCAGCCAAGGGCCTCTGACCAGACGGGGCACAGATACGCAGTATTTT. Translating gives CASSQGPLTRRGTDTQYF.

This clonotype has a count of ten or more. This chain links TRBV7-2 with TRBJ2-7; D perhaps matches TRBD1 (6 bases). V lost 5 bases and J 3 bases, leaving 14 bases between the germline ends. This CDR3 has 14 residues. The germline gives CDR1 SGHTA, CDR2 FQGNSA. The CDR3 region has the DNA TGTGCCAGCAGCCACCGACAGGCCCGCTACGAGCAGTACTTC. It specifies CASSHRQARYEQYF.

This clonotype came up many times. This sequence joins TRBV2 and TRBJ1-2; 9 nucleotides agree with TRBD1. Germline V gene sequence: CDR1 SNHLY, CDR2 FYNNEI. The ends lost 2 bases at V and 9 bases at J; junction bases unmatched: 19. This CDR3 region has 18 residues. The CDR3 DNA sequence: TGTGCCAGCAGTGAATTGAAGTTGTGGCTGAGGGGACAGGGAAGCTACACCTTC. Translating it yields CASSELKLWLRGQGSYTF.

The chain carries TRBV9 and TRBJ2-7, with 11 bases fitting TRBD1. This CDR3 has 15 amino acids. Germline-derived CDR1 and CDR2 are SGDLS and YYNGEE. Trimming took 7 bases from V and 2 from J; bases not matched to a gene: 8. In DNA, the CDR3 is TGTGCCAGCGCCCGGGGACAGGGGGTCACCTACGAGCAGTACTTC. Protein sequence: CASARGQGVTYEQYF.

This clonotype was counted at least ten times. CDR3 in DNA: TGTGCCAGCAGCTGGGTGGGGGCTTGGAACACTGAAGCTTTCTTT. Encoded protein: CASSWVGAWNTEAFF. The chain uses TRBV11-2 and TRBJ1-1; possible D gene TRBD1, 6 bases. The CDR3 loop spans 15 amino acids. The V gene lost 4 bases and the J gene lost 1 base, with 13 bases spanning the gap. Germline loops: CDR1 SGHAT, CDR2 FQNNGV.

This clonotype was found a few times. This chain links TRBV19 with TRBJ2-1; D assignment may be TRBD1 or TRBD2 (5 bases each). This CDR3 spans 13 amino acids. V lost 3 bases and J 9 bases, leaving 12 bases between the germline ends. Per germline, CDR1 LNHDA and CDR2 SQIVND (reference sequence). This chain's CDR3 is CASSIGEGTEQFF. DNA of the CDR3: TGTGCCAGTAGTATCGGAGAAGGGACTGAGCAGTTCTTC.

The chain joins TRBV7-6 to TRBJ2-1; the match to TRBD2 covers 7 bases. The germline V gene encodes CDR1 SGHVS and CDR2 FNYEAQ. The ends lost 5 bases at V and 5 bases at J; junction bases unmatched: 18. The CDR3 has 18 residues. DNA for the CDR3: TGTGCCAGCAGCCCCCCCGGGGCTAGCGGTACCCGAGACAATGAGCAGTTCTTC. Its translation is CASSPPGASGTRDNEQFF.

This clonotype was observed at least ten times. This chain uses TRBV30 with TRBJ2-7; TRBD1 matches at 9 bases. CDR3 length: 13 residues. Per germline, CDR1 GTSNPN and CDR2 SVGIG (reference sequence). Losses at the gene ends were 6 bases for V and 5 bases for J; bases not matched to a gene: 8. The CDR3 DNA reads as TGTGCCTGCGGGACAGGGCGCGGCAACGAGCAGTACTTC. It yields the protein CACGTGRGNEQYF. Using reference TRBV30 and TRBJ2-7 for the parts outside the CDR3, the full variable domain is SQTIHQWPATLVQPVGSPLSLECTVEGTSNPNLYWYRQAAGRGLQLLFYSVGIGQISSEVPQNLSASRPQDRQFILSSKKLLLSDSGFYLCACGTGRGNEQYFGPGTRLTVT.

The chain uses TRBV20-1 and TRBJ1-2; no clear D. This CDR3 is built from 13 residues. Germline V CDR1 and CDR2: DFQATT, SNEGSKA (reference sequence). The V end was cut by 2 bases, the J end by 1 base, with 8 bases between. The CDR3, as DNA: TGCAGTGCTAGAACACAGAGTAACTATGGCTACACCTTC. Its translation is CSARTQSNYGYTF.

This clonotype was counted at least ten times. The V call is TRBV20-1, the J call TRBJ1-5; TRBD1 matches at 7 bases. CDR3 length: 14 residues. The germline V gene has CDR1 DFQATT and CDR2 SNEGSKA (reference sequence). V lost 1 base to trimming and J lost 3 bases; unmatched junction nucleotides: 3. The CDR3 region has the DNA TGCAGTGCTAGAGGAGACAGGGACAATCAGCCCCAGCATTTT. Amino acids: CSARGDRDNQPQHF.